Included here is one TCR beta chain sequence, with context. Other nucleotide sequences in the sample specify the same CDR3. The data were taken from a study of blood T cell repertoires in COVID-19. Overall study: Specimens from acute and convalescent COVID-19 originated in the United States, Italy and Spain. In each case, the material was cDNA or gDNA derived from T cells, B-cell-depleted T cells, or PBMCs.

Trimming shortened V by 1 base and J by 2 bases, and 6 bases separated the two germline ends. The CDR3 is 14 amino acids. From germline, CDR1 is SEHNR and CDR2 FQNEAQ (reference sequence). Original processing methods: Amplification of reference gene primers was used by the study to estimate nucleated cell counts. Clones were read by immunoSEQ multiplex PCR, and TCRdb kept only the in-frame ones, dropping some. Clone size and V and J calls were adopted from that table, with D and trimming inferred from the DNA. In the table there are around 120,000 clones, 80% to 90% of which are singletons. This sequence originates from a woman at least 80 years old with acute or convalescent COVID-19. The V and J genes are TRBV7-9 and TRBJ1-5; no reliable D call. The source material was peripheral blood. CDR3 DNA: TGTGCCAGCAGCTTAGGTGCGGGCAATCAGCCCCAGCATTTT. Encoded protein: CASSLGAGNQPQHF.